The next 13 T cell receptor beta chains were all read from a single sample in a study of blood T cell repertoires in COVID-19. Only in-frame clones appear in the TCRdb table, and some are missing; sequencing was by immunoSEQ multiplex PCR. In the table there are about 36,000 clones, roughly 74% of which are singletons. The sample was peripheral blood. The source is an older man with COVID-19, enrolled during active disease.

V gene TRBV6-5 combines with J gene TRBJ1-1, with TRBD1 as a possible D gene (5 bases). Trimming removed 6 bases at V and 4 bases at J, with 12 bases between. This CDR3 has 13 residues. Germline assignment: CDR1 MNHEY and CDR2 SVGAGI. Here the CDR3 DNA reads TGTGCCAGCAGGGGGGGTTCGAGCACTGAAGCTTTCTTT. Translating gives CASRGGSSTEAFF.

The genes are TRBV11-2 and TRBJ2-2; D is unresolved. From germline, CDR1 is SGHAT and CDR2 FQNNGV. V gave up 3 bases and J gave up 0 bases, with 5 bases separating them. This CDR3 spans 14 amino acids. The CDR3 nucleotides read TGTGCCAGCAGCTTTGCGGCGAACACCGGGGAGCTGTTTTTT. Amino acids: CASSFAANTGELFF. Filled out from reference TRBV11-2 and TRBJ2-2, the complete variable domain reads EAGVAQSPRYKIIEKRQSVAFWCNPISGHATLYWYQQILGQGPKLLIQFQNNGVVDDSQLPKDRFSAERLKGVDSTLKIQPAKLEDSAVYLCASSFAANTGELFFGEGSRLTVL.

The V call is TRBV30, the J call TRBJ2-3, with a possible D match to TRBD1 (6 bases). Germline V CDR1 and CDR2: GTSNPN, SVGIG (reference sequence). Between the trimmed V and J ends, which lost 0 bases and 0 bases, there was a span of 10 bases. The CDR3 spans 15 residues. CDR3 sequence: CAWSVGGTSTDTQYF. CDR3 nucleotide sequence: TGTGCCTGGAGTGTAGGGGGTACTAGCACAGATACGCAGTATTTT.

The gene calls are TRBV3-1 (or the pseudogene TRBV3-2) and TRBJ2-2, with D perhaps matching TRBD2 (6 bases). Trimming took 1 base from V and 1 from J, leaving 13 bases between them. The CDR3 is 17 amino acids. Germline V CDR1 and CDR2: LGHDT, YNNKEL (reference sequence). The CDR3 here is CASSQVGWGENTGELFF. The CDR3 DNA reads TGTGCCAGCAGCCAAGTAGGATGGGGGGAGAACACCGGGGAGCTGTTTTTT.

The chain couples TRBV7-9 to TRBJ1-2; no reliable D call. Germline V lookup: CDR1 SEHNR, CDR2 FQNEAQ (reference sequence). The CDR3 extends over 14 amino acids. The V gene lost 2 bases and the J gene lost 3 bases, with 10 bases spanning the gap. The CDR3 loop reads CASSLSPEDYGYTF. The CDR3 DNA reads TGTGCCAGCAGCTTATCTCCAGAAGACTATGGCTACACCTTC. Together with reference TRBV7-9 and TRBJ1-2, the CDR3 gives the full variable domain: DTGVSQNPRHKITKRGQNVTFRCDPISEHNRLYWYRQTLGQGPEFLTYFQNEAQLEKSRLLSDRFSAERPKGSFSTLEIQRTEQGDSAMYLCASSLSPEDYGYTFGSGTRLTVV.

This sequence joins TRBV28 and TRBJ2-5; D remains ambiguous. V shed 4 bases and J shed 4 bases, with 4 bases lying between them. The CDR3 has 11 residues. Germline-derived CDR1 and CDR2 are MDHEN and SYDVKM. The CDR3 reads CASSSRETQYF. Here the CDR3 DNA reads TGTGCCAGCAGTTCCAGAGAGACCCAGTACTTC.

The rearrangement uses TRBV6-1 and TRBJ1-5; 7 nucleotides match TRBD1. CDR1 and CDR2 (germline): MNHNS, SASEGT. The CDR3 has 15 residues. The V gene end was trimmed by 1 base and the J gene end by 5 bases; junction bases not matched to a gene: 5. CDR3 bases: TGTGCCAGCAGTGAAGGGCCAGGGGGACATCAGCCCCAGCATTTT. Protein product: CASSEGPGGHQPQHF.

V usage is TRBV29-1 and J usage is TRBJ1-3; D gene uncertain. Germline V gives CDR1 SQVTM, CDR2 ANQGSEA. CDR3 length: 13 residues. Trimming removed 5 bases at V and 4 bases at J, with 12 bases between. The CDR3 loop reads CSVWLNSGNTIYF. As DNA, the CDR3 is TGCAGCGTTTGGTTGAACAGCGGAAACACCATATATTTT.

DNA for the CDR3: TGCAGTGCTAGTTTGTCGGACTATGGCTACACCTTC. It encodes CSASLSDYGYTF. The J gene is TRBJ1-2, the V gene TRBV20-1; D gene ambiguous. Trimming pared 3 bases from V and 3 bases from J, leaving 8 bases between. Germline V CDR1 and CDR2: DFQATT, SNEGSKA (reference sequence). CDR3 length: 12 amino acids.

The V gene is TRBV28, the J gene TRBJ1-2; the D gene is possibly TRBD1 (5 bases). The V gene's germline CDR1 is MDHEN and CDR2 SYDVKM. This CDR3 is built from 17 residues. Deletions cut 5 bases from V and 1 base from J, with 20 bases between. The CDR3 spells CASSPVRQGTRNYGYTF. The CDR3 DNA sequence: TGTGCCAGCAGTCCCGTCCGCCAGGGTACTCGTAACTATGGCTACACCTTC.

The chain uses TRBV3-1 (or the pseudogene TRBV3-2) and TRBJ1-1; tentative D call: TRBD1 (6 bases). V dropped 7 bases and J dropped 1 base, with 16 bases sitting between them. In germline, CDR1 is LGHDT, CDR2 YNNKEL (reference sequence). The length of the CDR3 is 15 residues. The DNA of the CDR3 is TGTGCCAGCACCCGGGGTTGGGGACAGAACACTGAAGCTTTCTTT. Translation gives CASTRGWGQNTEAFF.

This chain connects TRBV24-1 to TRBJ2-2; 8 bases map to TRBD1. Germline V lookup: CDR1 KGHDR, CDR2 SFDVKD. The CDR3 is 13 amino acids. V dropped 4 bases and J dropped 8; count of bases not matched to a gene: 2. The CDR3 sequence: CATSDQGAGELFF. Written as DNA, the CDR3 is TGTGCCACCAGTGACCAGGGGGCTGGGGAGCTGTTTTTT.

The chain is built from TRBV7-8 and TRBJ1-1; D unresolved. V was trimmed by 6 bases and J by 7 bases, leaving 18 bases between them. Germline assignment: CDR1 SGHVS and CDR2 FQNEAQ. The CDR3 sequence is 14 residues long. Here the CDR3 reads CASRKAGSYDEAFF. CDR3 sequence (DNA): TGTGCCAGCAGAAAGGCGGGGTCCTACGATGAAGCTTTCTTT.